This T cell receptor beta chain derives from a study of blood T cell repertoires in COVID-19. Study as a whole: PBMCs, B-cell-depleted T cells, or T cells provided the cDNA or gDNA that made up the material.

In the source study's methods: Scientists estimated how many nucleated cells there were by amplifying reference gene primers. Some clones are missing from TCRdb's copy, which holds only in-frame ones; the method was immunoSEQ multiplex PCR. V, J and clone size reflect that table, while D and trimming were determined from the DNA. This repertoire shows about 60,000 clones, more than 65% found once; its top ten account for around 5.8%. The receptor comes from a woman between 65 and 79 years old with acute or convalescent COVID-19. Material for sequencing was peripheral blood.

The chain's CDR3 is CASSAGQGTEAFF. The CDR3 DNA is TGTGCCAGCAGCGCAGGACAGGGGACTGAAGCTTTCTTT. The rearrangement uses TRBV9 and TRBJ1-1, with 9 bases matching TRBD1. The CDR3 loop spans 13 amino acids. CDR1 SGDLS and CDR2 YYNGEE come from the germline V gene. Trimming took 3 bases from V and 5 from J; bases not matched to a gene: 2.